The 18 T cell receptor beta chains below all came from one sample that was sequenced in a study of blood T cells in healthy people across ages. The second PCR ran roughly 7 to 11 cycles with a sample-barcoded 5' primer and J-beta primers. TCRdb used MiXCR to reprocess the 5' RACE reads, holding one entry per CDR3 protein. Counted here are under 2 million distinct CDR3 sequences, about 32% occurring once; the ten biggest clones make up about 11%. The sequenced sample was blood. The receptors originated from a woman younger than 45 in good health.

This chain links TRBV11-2 with TRBJ2-1; TRBD2 matches at 9 bases. This CDR3 has 18 residues. Trimming took 4 bases from V and 3 from J; bases not matched to a gene: 13. Per germline, CDR1 SGHAT and CDR2 FQNNGV. This CDR3 is CASSSHGIAGVFYNEQFF. The CDR3 DNA reads TGTGCCAGCAGCTCACACGGGATAGCGGGAGTGTTCTACAATGAGCAGTTCTTC. Together with reference TRBV11-2 and TRBJ2-1, the CDR3 gives the full variable domain: EAGVAQSPRYKIIEKRQSVAFWCNPISGHATLYWYQQILGQGPKLLIQFQNNGVVDDSQLPKDRFSAERLKGVDSTLKIQPAKLEDSAVYLCASSSHGIAGVFYNEQFFGPGTRLTVL.

This chain links TRBV7-9 with TRBJ1-5; D is unclear. The CDR3 extends over 14 amino acids. Trimming pared 4 bases from V and 4 bases from J, leaving 11 bases between. CDR1 and CDR2 (germline): SEHNR, FQNEAQ (reference sequence). CDR3 in amino acids: CASSSNKGNQPQHF. CDR3 nucleotide sequence: TGTGCCAGCAGCTCTAATAAGGGAAATCAGCCCCAGCATTTT.

On this clonotype: One junction end disagrees with the germline gene, perhaps due to a read error. CDR3: CANSLVGWAQNIQYF. The DNA for the CDR3 is TGTGCCAACAGTTTAGTAGGCTGGGCCCAAAACATTCAGTACTTC. V gene TRBV28 combines with J gene TRBJ2-4; D unclear. CDR3 size: 15 residues. Germline assignment: CDR1 MDHEN and CDR2 SYDVKM. The whole variable domain, filled in from reference TRBV28 and TRBJ2-4, reads DVKVTQSSRYLVKRTGEKVFLECVQDMDHENMFWYRQDPGLGLRLIYFSYDVKMKEKGDIPEGYSVSREKKERFSLILESASTNQTSMYLCANSLVGWAQNIQYFGAGTRLSVL.

The DNA of the CDR3 is TGCAGTGCTAGAGATATGACGGACTATGGCTACACCTTC. It yields the protein CSARDMTDYGYTF. V and J are TRBV20-1 and TRBJ1-2; no reliable D call. This CDR3 has 13 residues. CDR1 is DFQATT and CDR2 is SNEGSKA in the germline V gene (reference sequence). The germline V and J ends were trimmed by 0 bases and 3 bases, with 8 bases remaining between them.

The chain joins TRBV29-1 to TRBJ2-5; 7 bases align to TRBD1. The germline V gene has CDR1 SQVTM and CDR2 ANQGSEA. The CDR3 has 15 residues. The chain's CDR3 is CIASRTGTVQETQYF. Written as DNA, the CDR3 is TGCATCGCTTCCCGAACCGGGACAGTCCAAGAGACCCAGTACTTC.

This clonotype was detected many times. The chain couples TRBV9 to TRBJ1-2; TRBD1 might be the D (5 bases). V was cut by 4 bases and J by 8 bases, with 21 bases left in between. The germline V gene has CDR1 SGDLS and CDR2 YYNGEE. The CDR3 is made up of 15 amino acids. CDR3 in DNA: TGTGCCAGCAGCCCTAGACCTGAGGGGAGAGGAGGCTACACCTTC. Encoded protein: CASSPRPEGRGGYTF.

This clonotype was counted between two and nine times. The chain is built from TRBV15 and TRBJ2-2; 9 bases line up with TRBD1. J was trimmed by 5 bases and V by 2 bases; bases with no gene match: 3. Germline V gene lookup returns CDR1 LNHNV and CDR2 YYDKDF (reference sequence). The length of the CDR3 is 15 residues. The CDR3 bases are TGTGCCACCAGCAGAAGGGACAGGGTGACCGGGGAGCTGTTTTTT. Translation: CATSRRDRVTGELFF.

In its sample, this clonotype was seen a few times. The rearrangement links TRBV20-1 to TRBJ1-2; D is unresolved. Trimming took 6 bases from V and 0 from J, leaving 8 bases between them. The CDR3 has 12 residues. Germline CDR1 and CDR2: DFQATT and SNEGSKA (reference sequence). The CDR3 loop is CSATTANYGYTF. In DNA, the CDR3 is TGCAGTGCCACTACAGCTAACTATGGCTACACCTTC.

This clonotype was counted at least ten times. The chain recombines TRBV24-1 with TRBJ2-7, with D possibly being TRBD1 (6 bases). The germline V gene encodes CDR1 KGHDR and CDR2 SFDVKD. This CDR3 contains 17 residues. V was trimmed by 3 bases and J by 6 bases, leaving 23 bases between them. The CDR3, as DNA: TGTGCCACCAGTGATCTCGGCCCAGGGGCCCTCTTAGGCGAGCAGTACTTC. Protein sequence: CATSDLGPGALLGEQYF.

J is TRBJ2-1 and V is TRBV20-1; D is unresolved. Trimming cost V 1 base and J 6 bases, with 10 bases left between them. The CDR3 spans 13 residues. The germline V gene encodes CDR1 DFQATT and CDR2 SNEGSKA (reference sequence). The CDR3 here is CSARGLVGNEQFF. CDR3 nucleotide sequence: TGCAGTGCTAGAGGGCTAGTTGGCAATGAGCAGTTCTTC.

This clonotype has just a few counts. The V and J genes are TRBV11-2 and TRBJ1-2; no reliable D call. The CDR3 contains 15 residues. CDR1 and CDR2 from the germline V gene are SGHAT and FQNNGV. V was shortened by 5 bases and J by 4 bases, with 17 bases between the two germline ends. CDR3: CASSTLTAFSYGYTF. The CDR3 DNA sequence: TGTGCCAGCAGCACCCTAACAGCGTTTAGCTATGGCTACACCTTC.

J is TRBJ1-2 and V is TRBV4-1; D is unclear. Trimming stripped 4 bases from V and 4 bases from J, with 16 bases between. Germline V gives CDR1 MGHRA, CDR2 YSYEKL. There are 15 residues in the CDR3. In nucleotides, the CDR3 is TGCGCCAGCAGCCCCCCGTATTTAGGCGGCTATGGCTACACCTTC. This gives the protein CASSPPYLGGYGYTF.

This clonotype was seen more than once but under ten times. V is TRBV7-8 and J is TRBJ2-3; TRBD2 matches at 9 bases. The germline CDR1 and CDR2 sequences are SGHVS and FQNEAQ. V lost 5 bases and J lost 4; bases outside the gene matches: 10. The CDR3 has 16 amino acids. CDR3 protein: CASSPLGGGASDTQYF. As DNA, the CDR3 is TGTGCCAGCAGCCCCCTAGGCGGGGGGGCATCAGATACGCAGTATTTT.

The rearrangement uses TRBV27 and TRBJ2-7; perhaps TRBD2 as D (5 bases). This CDR3 is 17 amino acids long. Germline CDR1 is MNHEY and CDR2 is SMNVEV (reference sequence). The V gene lost 6 bases and the J gene lost 2 bases, with 23 bases spanning the gap. The CDR3 region is CASRSGRAPDFAYEQYF. The DNA of the CDR3 is TGTGCCAGCAGGTCAGGCCGCGCCCCGGACTTCGCCTACGAGCAGTACTTC.

The V call is TRBV21-1, the J call TRBJ2-1; the DNA was not used to check the table's D call, TRBD1. TRBV21-1 is tagged as a pseudogene. The CDR3 is made up of 20 amino acids. The CDR3 spells CASGNLMDRTRTSFRYEQFF. For the CDR3, the DNA is TGTGCCAGCGGTAACCTGATGGACAGGACCCGAACCAGCTTCCGGTATGAGCAGTTCTTC.

This clonotype was seen once. This chain links TRBV11-2 with TRBJ2-3; 9 nucleotides align to TRBD1. CDR1 and CDR2 (germline): SGHAT, FQNNGV. CDR3 size: 19 residues. V trimming: 6 bases; J trimming: 3 bases; junction bases outside the gene matches: 19. CDR3 nucleotides: TGTGCCAGCAGTCGGGTACGGGGGACAGGGAAGTATAAGACAGATACGCAGTATTTT. It specifies CASSRVRGTGKYKTDTQYF.

The table lists this clonotype with a few counts. The chain links TRBV3-1 to TRBJ1-1; 8 positions agree with TRBD1. Germline values: CDR1 LGHDT, CDR2 YNNKEL (reference sequence). CDR3 length: 16 amino acids. Trimming at V came to 6 bases and at J to 1 base, leaving 10 bases not matched to a gene. The CDR3 sequence: CASSRDRSFWNTEAFF. In DNA, the CDR3 is TGTGCCAGCAGTCGGGACAGGTCGTTTTGGAACACTGAAGCTTTCTTT.

This clonotype was recorded a few times. The rearrangement uses TRBV10-1 and TRBJ2-1; 10 nucleotides match TRBD1. J was trimmed by 8 bases and V by 4 bases; bases with no gene match: 2. This CDR3 contains 13 residues. Germline V CDR1 and CDR2: WNHNN, SYGVQD (reference sequence). The CDR3 nucleotides are TGCGCCAGCAGTGTGACAGGGGGCCATGAGCAGTTCTTC. Translation: CASSVTGGHEQFF.